This TCR beta chain was identified in a study of T cells in Graves' hyperthyroidism and ophthalmopathy. Whole-study findings and limits: Blood held most thyroid clonotypes expanded above 0.001 frequency.

RNA transcripts served as the template for amplifying TCR beta CDR3 regions. The TCR CDR3 was amplified in a first-round RT-PCR using the HTBI primer set. TCRdb recomputed calls from the multiplex PCR reads with MiXCR, one row per CDR3 protein. Of 460,000 or so distinct CDR3 sequences in the sample, around 15% were seen once. Remarks on this clonotype: Its cognate antigen is unknown.

V lost 3 bases and J lost 11, with 11 bases in between. The CDR3 is 12 amino acids. In germline, CDR1 is MGHDK, CDR2 SYGVNS. The chain is built from TRBV25-1 and TRBJ1-5; a weak D match, TRBD1 (5 bases). The TCR was taken from a woman aged 18-35 years with Graves' hyperthyroidism. The sequencing input was blood. The CDR3 DNA follows: TGTGCCAGCAGTGACGGGGGTGCTTCCCAGCATTTT. Amino acids: CASSDGGASQHF.